This T cell receptor (beta chain) originates from a study of cytomegalovirus exposure and HLA in healthy donors. PCR amplification relied on 60 Vbeta primers (plus 13 Jbeta primers). Here immunoSEQ multiplex PCR was the method, and the copy in TCRdb shows in-frame clones only, minus some. The profile covers tens of thousands of clones, with approximately 90% appearing a single time and 2.7% taken by the ten largest. Donors were ostensibly healthy at sampling, although undocumented immune exposures were probable. Note on this clone: Its target is unknown.

Regarding the study as a whole: TCR beta sequences reportedly predicted most subjects' HLA-A and HLA-B alleles accurately. Association with HLA alleles at 0.05 false discovery rate was found for 16,951 TCR beta sequences in a later analysis.

The germline CDR1 and CDR2 sequences are SGHAT and FQNNGV. CDR3 length: 18 residues. V dropped 3 bases and J dropped 5; count of bases not matched to a gene: 15. This receptor was taken from a boy younger than 18 in good health and CMV-seronegative. The chain combines TRBV11-2 with TRBJ2-3; 9 positions match TRBD2. Material: PBMCs. CDR3 sequence: CASSFRFVAGGQEDTQYF. The CDR3 DNA reads as TGTGCCAGCAGCTTTAGGTTTGTGGCGGGGGGGCAGGAAGATACGCAGTATTTT. The whole variable domain, filled in from reference TRBV11-2 and TRBJ2-3, reads EAGVAQSPRYKIIEKRQSVAFWCNPISGHATLYWYQQILGQGPKLLIQFQNNGVVDDSQLPKDRFSAERLKGVDSTLKIQPAKLEDSAVYLCASSFRFVAGGQEDTQYFGPGTRLTVL.